A selection of T cell receptor beta chains follows, all from one sample in a study of blood T cell repertoires in COVID-19. The data were produced by immunoSEQ multiplex PCR, yet TCRdb's version contains in-frame clones alone and is incomplete. Among tens of thousands of clones, approximately 89% were seen once, and the ten largest hold around 3%. The sample was peripheral blood. Receptors were obtained from a middle-aged man with acute or convalescent COVID-19. Both conserved end residues are part of each CDR3. A D gene is named only where the DNA matches it firmly. Clone size is stated in some rows and not others, as once, few, many or a class when expanded.

d_gene: TRBD1; abundance: NA; j_gene: TRBJ1-1; v_gene: TRBV7-2; CDR3aa: CASLPKQGRVRTEAFF; CDR3nt: TGTGCCAGCCTTCCGAAACAGGGGCGAGTGCGGACTGAAGCTTTCTTT
d_gene: NA; abundance: NA; j_gene: TRBJ1-3; v_gene: TRBV6-6; CDR3aa: CASSYSGGTGNTIYF; CDR3nt: TGTGCCAGCAGTTACTCGGGGGGTACCGGAAACACCATATATTTT
d_gene: TRBD1; abundance: NA; j_gene: TRBJ1-6; v_gene: TRBV30; CDR3aa: CAWAPRDRANSPLHF; CDR3nt: TGTGCCTGGGCCCCCCGGGACAGGGCTAATTCACCCCTCCACTTT
d_gene: TRBD1; abundance: NA; j_gene: TRBJ2-7; v_gene: TRBV5-1; CDR3aa: CASSIGQGINEQYF; CDR3nt: TGCGCCAGCAGCATAGGACAGGGCATCAACGAGCAGTACTTC
d_gene: NA; abundance: NA; j_gene: TRBJ2-3; v_gene: TRBV7-9; CDR3aa: CASSFGGFGYTDTQYF; CDR3nt: TGTGCCAGCAGCTTTGGGGGCTTCGGATACACAGATACGCAGTATTTT
d_gene: NA; abundance: NA; j_gene: TRBJ2-7; v_gene: TRBV6-2/TRBV6-3; CDR3aa: CASSYSGSTYEQYF; CDR3nt: TGTGCCAGCAGTTACTCTGGCAGTACCTACGAGCAGTACTTC
d_gene: NA; abundance: few; j_gene: TRBJ1-5; v_gene: TRBV2; CDR3aa: CASVGTGGGNQPQHF; CDR3nt: TGTGCCAGCGTCGGGACGGGAGGAGGCAATCAGCCCCAGCATTTT
d_gene: TRBD2; abundance: NA; j_gene: TRBJ2-7; v_gene: TRBV14; CDR3aa: CASSQGLAGGTYEQYF; CDR3nt: TGTGCCAGCAGCCAAGGACTAGCGGGGGGAACCTACGAGCAGTACTTC
d_gene: TRBD1; abundance: NA; j_gene: TRBJ1-1; v_gene: TRBV5-1; CDR3aa: CASSLWTGGAGTEAFF; CDR3nt: TGCGCCAGCAGCTTGTGGACAGGGGGCGCGGGAACTGAAGCTTTCTTT
d_gene: NA; abundance: NA; j_gene: TRBJ1-1; v_gene: TRBV29-1; CDR3aa: CSVVGRVVEAFF; CDR3nt: TGCAGCGTTGTAGGCAGGGTGGTTGAAGCTTTCTTT
d_gene: NA; abundance: NA; j_gene: TRBJ1-2; v_gene: TRBV19; CDR3aa: CASTGQREYGYTF; CDR3nt: TGTGCCAGTACCGGACAGAGAGAATATGGCTACACCTTC
d_gene: NA; abundance: NA; j_gene: TRBJ2-5; v_gene: TRBV5-4; CDR3aa: CASSLSAQPRETQYF; CDR3nt: TGTGCCAGCAGCTTGTCGGCGCAACCCAGGGAGACCCAGTACTTC
d_gene: NA; abundance: NA; j_gene: TRBJ2-1; v_gene: TRBV27; CDR3aa: CASHPEGWSYNEQFF; CDR3nt: TGTGCCAGCCACCCGGAGGGTTGGTCCTACAATGAGCAGTTCTTC
d_gene: TRBD1; abundance: NA; j_gene: TRBJ2-1; v_gene: TRBV19; CDR3aa: CASSPLGVTGGGEQFF; CDR3nt: TGTGCCAGTAGTCCATTAGGCGTGACAGGGGGCGGTGAGCAGTTCTTC
d_gene: NA; abundance: NA; j_gene: TRBJ1-4; v_gene: TRBV5-1; CDR3aa: CASSLGQGSAANEKLFF; CDR3nt: TGCGCCAGCAGCTTGGGGCAGGGGAGCGCGGCTAATGAAAAACTGTTTTTT
d_gene: NA; abundance: NA; j_gene: TRBJ1-2; v_gene: TRBV13; CDR3aa: CASSLEGGSYGYTF; CDR3nt: TGTGCCAGCAGCTTAGAAGGGGGTTCCTATGGCTACACCTTC
d_gene: TRBD1; abundance: NA; j_gene: TRBJ1-1; v_gene: TRBV24-1; CDR3aa: CATTGTGDTEAFF; CDR3nt: TGTGCCACGACCGGGACAGGGGACACTGAAGCTTTCTTT
d_gene: NA; abundance: NA; j_gene: TRBJ1-3; v_gene: TRBV12-3/TRBV12-4; CDR3aa: CASREAGNTIYF; CDR3nt: TGTGCCAGCAGGGAGGCGGGAAACACCATATATTTT
d_gene: NA; abundance: NA; j_gene: TRBJ2-7; v_gene: TRBV28; CDR3aa: CASSLNGGVNEQYF; CDR3nt: TGTGCCAGCAGTTTAAACGGGGGAGTCAACGAGCAGTACTTC
d_gene: NA; abundance: few; j_gene: TRBJ2-1; v_gene: TRBV24-1; CDR3aa: CATSDRGKDLLDEQFF; CDR3nt: TGTGCCACCAGTGATAGGGGCAAGGACCTCTTGGATGAGCAGTTCTTC
d_gene: TRBD1; abundance: NA; j_gene: TRBJ1-6; v_gene: TRBV28; CDR3aa: CASSLAGQSMSPLHF; CDR3nt: TGTGCCAGCAGTTTAGCGGGACAGTCCATGTCACCCCTCCACTTT
d_gene: NA; abundance: NA; j_gene: TRBJ1-2; v_gene: TRBV21-1; CDR3aa: CASRGQEPYGYTF; CDR3nt: TGTGCCAGCAGGGGACAGGAGCCATATGGCTACACCTTC
d_gene: TRBD2; abundance: few; j_gene: TRBJ2-1; v_gene: TRBV7-9; CDR3aa: CASRISGGTYNEQFF; CDR3nt: TGTGCCAGCAGGATTAGCGGGGGGACCTACAATGAGCAGTTCTTC
d_gene: NA; abundance: NA; j_gene: TRBJ1-6; v_gene: TRBV2; CDR3aa: CASTGEPRGSPLHF; CDR3nt: TGTGCCAGCACGGGGGAGCCCAGAGGGTCACCCCTCCACTTT
d_gene: NA; abundance: NA; j_gene: TRBJ2-2; v_gene: TRBV30; CDR3aa: CAWRRQATGELFF; CDR3nt: TGTGCCTGGCGAAGACAGGCCACCGGGGAGCTGTTTTTT
d_gene: NA; abundance: NA; j_gene: TRBJ2-7; v_gene: TRBV28; CDR3aa: CASSRQVYEQYF; CDR3nt: TGTGCCAGCAGTCGGCAGGTCTACGAGCAGTACTTC
d_gene: TRBD1; abundance: NA; j_gene: TRBJ2-7; v_gene: TRBV28; CDR3aa: CASSQMTGGREQYF; CDR3nt: TGTGCCAGCAGCCAAATGACAGGGGGCCGCGAGCAGTACTTC
d_gene: TRBD1; abundance: NA; j_gene: TRBJ2-7; v_gene: TRBV7-2; CDR3aa: CASSLEWTGQYF; CDR3nt: TGTGCCAGCAGCTTAGAATGGACAGGCCAGTACTTC
d_gene: NA; abundance: NA; j_gene: TRBJ1-3; v_gene: TRBV5-1; CDR3aa: CASSSGQGNTIYF; CDR3nt: TGCGCCAGCAGCTCCGGACAGGGAAACACCATATATTTT
d_gene: TRBD1; abundance: NA; j_gene: TRBJ1-1; v_gene: TRBV9; CDR3aa: CASSVSFGTGTNTEAFF; CDR3nt: TGTGCCAGCAGCGTAAGTTTCGGGACAGGGACCAACACTGAAGCTTTCTTT
d_gene: TRBD2; abundance: NA; j_gene: TRBJ2-2; v_gene: TRBV5-1; CDR3aa: CASSLLSERLAGPGELFF; CDR3nt: TGCGCCAGCAGCTTACTTTCGGAAAGACTAGCGGGGCCCGGGGAGCTGTTTTTT
d_gene: TRBD1; abundance: NA; j_gene: TRBJ1-2; v_gene: TRBV2; CDR3aa: CASSEMGQSAYGYTF; CDR3nt: TGTGCCAGCAGTGAGATGGGACAGAGCGCCTATGGCTACACCTTC
d_gene: TRBD1; abundance: NA; j_gene: TRBJ2-1; v_gene: TRBV7-6; CDR3aa: CASSTGQGRNNEQFF; CDR3nt: TGTGCCAGCAGCACCGGACAGGGGAGAAACAATGAGCAGTTCTTC
d_gene: TRBD1; abundance: NA; j_gene: TRBJ1-2; v_gene: TRBV7-2; CDR3aa: CASSATGGNGYTF; CDR3nt: TGTGCCAGCAGCGCGACAGGGGGAAATGGCTACACCTTC
d_gene: NA; abundance: NA; j_gene: TRBJ1-2; v_gene: TRBV2; CDR3aa: CASLREGAYGYTF; CDR3nt: TGTGCCAGCCTCAGGGAAGGGGCGTATGGCTACACCTTC
d_gene: NA; abundance: NA; j_gene: TRBJ2-7; v_gene: TRBV5-4; CDR3aa: CASSLGTIYEQYF; CDR3nt: TGTGCCAGCAGCTTGGGGACTATCTACGAGCAGTACTTC
d_gene: NA; abundance: NA; j_gene: TRBJ1-1; v_gene: TRBV28; CDR3aa: CASTLGHNTEAFF; CDR3nt: TGTGCCAGCACCCTCGGACACAACACTGAAGCTTTCTTT
d_gene: TRBD1; abundance: NA; j_gene: TRBJ1-5; v_gene: TRBV6-2/TRBV6-3; CDR3aa: CASSRIDRGSNQPQHF; CDR3nt: TGTGCCAGCAGTCGAATAGACAGGGGCAGCAATCAGCCCCAGCATTTT
d_gene: NA; abundance: NA; j_gene: TRBJ1-6; v_gene: TRBV18; CDR3aa: CASSQGKHDNSPLHF; CDR3nt: TGTGCCAGCTCTCAGGGAAAGCACGATAATTCACCCCTCCACTTT
d_gene: TRBD1; abundance: NA; j_gene: TRBJ1-5; v_gene: TRBV19; CDR3aa: CASSPAGLDRGNQPQHF; CDR3nt: TGTGCCAGTAGTCCGGCTGGCCTAGACAGGGGCAATCAGCCCCAGCATTTT
d_gene: TRBD1; abundance: NA; j_gene: TRBJ1-2; v_gene: TRBV24-1; CDR3aa: CATSDADRVRGYTF; CDR3nt: TGTGCCACCAGTGACGCTGACAGGGTGCGCGGCTACACCTTC
d_gene: NA; abundance: NA; j_gene: TRBJ2-1; v_gene: TRBV5-1; CDR3aa: CASATPGVFNEQFF; CDR3nt: TGCGCCAGCGCGACCCCGGGGGTCTTCAATGAGCAGTTCTTC
d_gene: TRBD2; abundance: few; j_gene: TRBJ2-5; v_gene: TRBV10-3; CDR3aa: CAISAGLAGGETQYF; CDR3nt: TGTGCCATCAGTGCGGGACTAGCGGGGGGAGAGACCCAGTACTTC
d_gene: NA; abundance: NA; j_gene: TRBJ1-2; v_gene: TRBV10-3; CDR3aa: CAIDSVPPSGYTF; CDR3nt: TGTGCCATCGACTCGGTCCCTCCCAGTGGCTACACCTTC
d_gene: TRBD2; abundance: once; j_gene: TRBJ2-1; v_gene: TRBV5-1; CDR3aa: CASKVTSGGVLSYNEQFF; CDR3nt: TGCGCCAGCAAAGTTACTAGCGGGGGGGTCCTCTCCTACAATGAGCAGTTCTTC
d_gene: NA; abundance: NA; j_gene: TRBJ1-1; v_gene: TRBV9; CDR3aa: CASSVEWGGTEAFF; CDR3nt: TGTGCCAGCAGCGTAGAGTGGGGGGGAACTGAAGCTTTCTTT
d_gene: NA; abundance: NA; j_gene: TRBJ2-7; v_gene: TRBV19; CDR3aa: CASSIDLSPDRLSYEQYF; CDR3nt: TGTGCCAGTAGTATAGATCTATCTCCGGACAGACTTTCCTACGAGCAGTACTTC
d_gene: TRBD1; abundance: NA; j_gene: TRBJ1-6; v_gene: TRBV7-2; CDR3aa: CASSSFDRDKGYNSPLHF; CDR3nt: TGTGCCAGCAGCTCGTTCGACAGGGACAAGGGTTATAATTCACCCCTCCACTTT
d_gene: NA; abundance: NA; j_gene: TRBJ1-5; v_gene: TRBV24-1; CDR3aa: CATSDRSNQPQHF; CDR3nt: TGTGCCACCAGCGACAGGAGCAATCAGCCCCAGCATTTT
d_gene: NA; abundance: once; j_gene: TRBJ2-7; v_gene: TRBV2; CDR3aa: CASSPRAQGYEQYF; CDR3nt: TGTGCCAGCAGTCCCAGAGCCCAGGGGTACGAGCAGTACTTC
d_gene: NA; abundance: NA; j_gene: TRBJ1-1; v_gene: TRBV19; CDR3aa: CASSIEGGTTEAFF; CDR3nt: TGTGCCAGTAGTATAGAAGGGGGAACCACTGAAGCTTTCTTT
d_gene: NA; abundance: NA; j_gene: TRBJ1-6; v_gene: TRBV5-6; CDR3aa: CASSLFGPGTYNSPLHF; CDR3nt: TGTGCCAGCAGCTTGTTTGGTCCCGGGACCTATAATTCACCCCTCCACTTT
d_gene: NA; abundance: NA; j_gene: TRBJ2-1; v_gene: TRBV30; CDR3aa: CAWNNRAEYEQFF; CDR3nt: TGTGCCTGGAATAACAGGGCTGAGTATGAGCAGTTCTTC
d_gene: NA; abundance: NA; j_gene: TRBJ1-2; v_gene: TRBV18; CDR3aa: CASSPPEGSNYGYTF; CDR3nt: TGTGCCAGCTCACCCCCAGAGGGATCGAACTATGGCTACACCTTC
d_gene: NA; abundance: NA; j_gene: TRBJ2-1; v_gene: TRBV7-3; CDR3aa: CASSLLSGSLGFGEQFF; CDR3nt: TGTGCCAGCAGCTTACTATCAGGGTCCCTCGGATTCGGTGAGCAGTTCTTC
d_gene: TRBD1; abundance: NA; j_gene: TRBJ1-4; v_gene: TRBV18; CDR3aa: CASSSQGAVGREKLFF; CDR3nt: TGTGCCAGCTCATCGCAGGGGGCCGTGGGTAGAGAAAAACTGTTTTTT
d_gene: TRBD1; abundance: NA; j_gene: TRBJ1-5; v_gene: TRBV7-2; CDR3aa: CASTLGTANQPQHF; CDR3nt: TGTGCCAGCACCCTCGGGACAGCCAATCAGCCCCAGCATTTT
d_gene: NA; abundance: NA; j_gene: TRBJ1-3; v_gene: TRBV15; CDR3aa: CATRTTGTGNTIYF; CDR3nt: TGTGCCACCAGAACGACCGGGACAGGAAACACCATATATTTT
d_gene: NA; abundance: NA; j_gene: TRBJ1-4; v_gene: TRBV6-5; CDR3aa: CASSYAGSNEKLFF; CDR3nt: TGTGCCAGCAGTTACGCGGGATCTAATGAAAAACTGTTTTTT
d_gene: TRBD2; abundance: NA; j_gene: TRBJ2-3; v_gene: TRBV2; CDR3aa: CASSAPGLAGASTDTQYF; CDR3nt: TGTGCCAGCAGTGCCCCGGGACTAGCGGGGGCTAGCACAGATACGCAGTATTTT